The 30 T cell receptor beta chains below were found in one sample sequenced in a study of technical replicates of blood from a few donors. Repertoires were generated with immunoSEQ multiplex PCR, while TCRdb's copy carries only in-frame clones and drops some. The sample comprises approximately 13,000 clones, about 82% of which are singletons, and around 12% rests with the top ten. What was sequenced was PBMCs. These TCRs come from a human donor in good health.

The chain links TRBV6-5 to TRBJ1-2; TRBD1 is a possible D gene (5 bases). The ends were cut back, 6 bases at V and 8 bases at J, with 19 bases in the middle. CDR3 size: 14 residues. CDR1 and CDR2 from the germline V gene are MNHEY and SVGAGI. The chain's CDR3 is CASREGTARGGYTF. In DNA, the CDR3 is TGTGCCAGCAGGGAGGGGACCGCGAGAGGCGGCTACACCTTC.

This chain connects TRBV5-1 to TRBJ2-1, with D possibly matching TRBD1 (5 bases). The CDR3 runs to 15 residues. Germline V gene sequence: CDR1 SGHRS, CDR2 YFSETQ. V lost 1 base and J lost 4, with 12 bases in between. CDR3 in amino acids: CASSLIRDRYNEQFF. The DNA for the CDR3 is TGCGCCAGCAGCTTGATCCGAGACAGATACAATGAGCAGTTCTTC.

This clone is termed medium-sized. The chain employs TRBV6-5 and TRBJ2-7, with TRBD2 matching over 10 bases. The germline CDR1 and CDR2 sequences are MNHEY and SVGAGI. This CDR3 has 14 residues. Trimming cost V 8 bases and J 6 bases; bases outside gene matches: 10. CDR3 amino acids: CASGHSGGLGEQYF. The CDR3, as DNA: TGTGCCAGCGGACATAGCGGGGGGCTCGGCGAGCAGTACTTC.

The genes are TRBV18 and TRBJ1-2, with D possibly being TRBD1 (5 bases). There are 14 residues in the CDR3. The V end was cut by 4 bases, the J end by 10 bases, with 19 bases between. CDR1 and CDR2 from the germline V gene are KGHSH and LQKENI. The CDR3 sequence: CASSLEPQGKYYTF. In DNA, the CDR3 is TGTGCCAGCTCACTCGAACCGCAGGGAAAATACTACACCTTC. Complete variable domain (other parts from reference TRBV18 and TRBJ1-2): NAGVMQNPRHLVRRRGQEARLRCSPMKGHSHVYWYRQLPEEGLKFMVYLQKENIIDESGMPKERFSAEFPKEGPSILRIQQVVRGDSAAYFCASSLEPQGKYYTFGSGTRLTVV.

This chain connects TRBV2 to TRBJ2-4, with D possibly matching TRBD2 (6 bases). CDR1 and CDR2 (germline): SNHLY, FYNNEI. There are 13 residues in the CDR3. V was trimmed by 8 bases and J by 6 bases, leaving 14 bases between them. Here the CDR3 DNA reads TGTGCCAGCGGGGGGACTGTCGGAAACATTCAGTACTTC. Its translation: CASGGTVGNIQYF. The full variable domain, completed using reference TRBV2 and TRBJ2-4, is EPEVTQTPSHQVTQMGQEVILRCVPISNHLYFYWYRQILGQKVEFLVSFYNNEISEKSEIFDDQFSVERPDGSNFTLKIRSTKLEDSAMYFCASGGTVGNIQYFGAGTRLSVL.

CDR3: CASSRTSQETQYF. In nucleotides, the CDR3 is TGTGCCAGCAGCCGGACTAGCCAGGAGACCCAGTACTTC. The chain employs TRBV7-9 and TRBJ2-5; 8 bases align to TRBD2. Looked up from germline, CDR1 is SEHNR and CDR2 is FQNEAQ (reference sequence). V shed 5 bases and J 5 bases; nucleotides not matched to a gene: 4. The CDR3 is 13 residues long. Full variable domain (rest looked up from reference TRBV7-9 and TRBJ2-5): DTGVSQNPRHKITKRGQNVTFRCDPISEHNRLYWYRQTLGQGPEFLTYFQNEAQLEKSRLLSDRFSAERPKGSFSTLEIQRTEQGDSAMYLCASSRTSQETQYFGPGTRLLVL.

A few counts support this clone. The CDR3 DNA reads TGTGCCAGCAGCTTACGACAGGGCACTGAAGCTTTCTTT. Protein sequence: CASSLRQGTEAFF. V and J are TRBV7-9 and TRBJ1-1, with TRBD1 matching over 7 bases. V lost 2 bases, J lost 4 bases, and 1 base stayed unmatched. This CDR3 is built from 13 residues. Germline-derived CDR1 and CDR2 are SEHNR and FQNEAQ (reference sequence).

The chain recombines TRBV6-4 with TRBJ2-1; 11 bases are a match to TRBD2. Trimming at V came to 2 bases and at J to 0 bases, leaving 0 bases not matched to a gene. The CDR3 covers 16 residues. Germline V gene lookup returns CDR1 MRHNA and CDR2 SNTAGT. The CDR3 DNA is TGTGCCAGCAGTGACACTAGCGGGGGCTCCTACAATGAGCAGTTCTTC. Translated, it gives CASSDTSGGSYNEQFF.

This clone occurred a few times. The chain couples TRBV6-1 to TRBJ1-5; D unresolved. CDR1 and CDR2 from the germline V gene are MNHNS and SASEGT. This CDR3 has 14 amino acids. The V end was cut by 4 bases, the J end by 4 bases, with 11 bases between. CDR3 sequence reads: CASSAKLKNQPQHF. In DNA, the CDR3 is TGTGCCAGCAGTGCGAAGCTAAAGAATCAGCCCCAGCATTTT.

The gene calls are TRBV23-1 and TRBJ2-4; 14 nucleotides match TRBD2. TRBV23-1 is an open reading frame, and its role is uncertain. Trimming took 0 bases from V and 3 from J; bases not matched to a gene: 16. The CDR3 loop spans 22 amino acids. The CDR3 sequence is CASSQSSYLWGLAGVGKNIQYF. The CDR3 DNA is TGCGCCAGCAGTCAATCGTCTTATTTGTGGGGACTAGCGGGAGTAGGCAAAAACATTCAGTACTTC.

The chain is built from TRBV28 and TRBJ2-7; D is unclear. This CDR3 has 14 residues. V lost 0 bases, J lost 2 bases, and 8 bases lay in between. Germline V gene sequence: CDR1 MDHEN, CDR2 SYDVKM. CDR3 DNA: TGTGCCAGCAGTTTATGGGAGCCCCCCTACGAGCAGTACTTC. As protein: CASSLWEPPYEQYF.

V gene TRBV14 combines with J gene TRBJ2-5; tentative D call: TRBD1 (6 bases). The germline V gene encodes CDR1 SGHDN and CDR2 FVKESK. This CDR3 comprises 16 residues. V was cut by 2 bases and J by 2 bases, with 15 bases left in between. CDR3 sequence (DNA): TGTGCCAGCAGCCAATTTCAGGGGTTGGAGCAAGAGACCCAGTACTTC. Translated, it gives CASSQFQGLEQETQYF.

The chain combines TRBV9 with TRBJ2-5; the D gene is possibly TRBD1 (5 bases). Trimming cost V 3 bases and J 2 bases, with 14 bases left between them. Germline CDR1 and CDR2: SGDLS and YYNGEE. This CDR3 contains 15 residues. CDR3 nucleotide sequence: TGTGCCAGCAGCGCCCCCCCAGCAGGGCAAGAGACCCAGTACTTC. It yields the protein CASSAPPAGQETQYF. The full variable domain, with the rest looked up from reference TRBV9 and TRBJ2-5, is DSGVTQTPKHLITATGQRVTLRCSPRSGDLSVYWYQQSLDQGLQFLIQYYNGEERAKGNILERFSAQQFPDLHSELNLSSLELGDSALYFCASSAPPAGQETQYFGPGTRLLVL.

The chain is built from TRBV7-9 and TRBJ2-3, with 8 bases aligning to TRBD2. V shed 4 bases, J shed 4 bases, and the junction held 10 bases outside the gene matches. The V gene's germline CDR1 is SEHNR and CDR2 FQNEAQ (reference sequence). The CDR3 spans 16 residues. CDR3 nucleotides: TGTGCCAGCAGCTCCCCTGGGACTAGTCCCGCAGATACGCAGTATTTT. Its protein product is CASSSPGTSPADTQYF.

The V and J genes are TRBV5-4 and TRBJ1-2; 8 nucleotides align to TRBD1. Germline trimming cut 4 bases from V and 2 bases from J; bases unmatched to any gene: 7. Germline V lookup: CDR1 SGHNT, CDR2 YYREEE (reference sequence). There are 15 residues in the CDR3. The chain's CDR3 is CASSQGQATNYGYTF. The CDR3 DNA reads TGTGCCAGCAGCCAGGGACAGGCGACAAACTATGGCTACACCTTC.

The chain recombines TRBV5-1 with TRBJ2-7; D possibly corresponds to TRBD1 (7 bases). Looked up from germline, CDR1 is SGHRS and CDR2 is YFSETQ. The CDR3 is 17 residues long. Trimming took 0 bases from V and 0 from J, leaving 16 bases between them. The CDR3 sequence: CASSLGRGTVSSYEQYF. Here the CDR3 DNA reads TGCGCCAGCAGCTTGGGCCGGGGGACAGTTAGCTCCTACGAGCAGTACTTC.

The rearrangement links TRBV19 to TRBJ2-7, with 10 bases fitting TRBD2. The germline gives CDR1 LNHDA, CDR2 SQIVND (reference sequence). This CDR3 spans 17 amino acids. With V trimmed by 3 bases and J by 3 bases, 11 bases remained unmatched. The CDR3 loop reads CASSIQAGGTGLYEQYF. The CDR3 DNA reads as TGTGCCAGTAGTATCCAAGCGGGAGGGACAGGACTCTACGAGCAGTACTTC.

The chain joins TRBV9 to TRBJ2-1, with 10 bases lining up with TRBD2. Germline-derived CDR1 and CDR2 are SGDLS and YYNGEE. Trimming at V came to 4 bases and at J to 5 bases, leaving 3 bases not matched to a gene. This CDR3 spans 14 amino acids. The CDR3 nucleotides are TGTGCCAGCAGCCCCGGGACTAGCGACAATGAGCAGTTCTTC. It encodes CASSPGTSDNEQFF. The complete variable domain, with remaining parts taken from reference TRBV9 and TRBJ2-1, reads DSGVTQTPKHLITATGQRVTLRCSPRSGDLSVYWYQQSLDQGLQFLIQYYNGEERAKGNILERFSAQQFPDLHSELNLSSLELGDSALYFCASSPGTSDNEQFFGPGTRLTVL.

The chain combines TRBV30 with TRBJ2-7; 7 nucleotides line up with TRBD1. V was pared by 4 bases and J by 7 bases, with 4 bases of the junction left unmatched. The germline V gene has CDR1 GTSNPN and CDR2 SVGIG (reference sequence). The CDR3 covers 11 residues. The CDR3, as DNA: TGTGCCTGGACCATACAGGGGGAGCAGTACTTC. This codes for CAWTIQGEQYF.

The chain has TRBV19 and TRBJ2-7; 8 nucleotides agree with TRBD1. Trimming took 8 bases from V and 0 from J; bases not matched to a gene: 12. The CDR3 consists of 16 residues. Germline V gene sequence: CDR1 LNHDA, CDR2 SQIVND (reference sequence). CDR3 in DNA: TGTGCCAGTGCCCAAACAACAGGGGGGTTCTCCTACGAGCAGTACTTC. It specifies CASAQTTGGFSYEQYF.

This sequence joins TRBV7-6 and TRBJ2-1; 11 nucleotides agree with TRBD2. The germline gives CDR1 SGHVS, CDR2 FNYEAQ. The CDR3 runs 17 residues. V gave up 5 bases and J gave up 3 bases; unmatched junction bases: 9. In DNA form, the CDR3 reads TGTGCCAGCAGCCTAACTAGCGGGAGAACCCGCTACAATGAGCAGTTCTTC. Residues: CASSLTSGRTRYNEQFF.

This clone was seen just once. The chain is built from TRBV6-6 and TRBJ2-2, with D possibly TRBD2 on 5 matching bases. The CDR3 spans 14 residues. Trimming pared 2 bases from V and 9 bases from J, leaving 13 bases between. Germline V lookup: CDR1 MNHNY, CDR2 SVGAGI (reference sequence). CDR3 residues: CASSYRRIARELFF. CDR3 in DNA: TGTGCCAGCAGTTACAGGAGGATAGCCAGGGAGCTGTTTTTT.

J is TRBJ2-5 and V is TRBV7-9, with 12 bases fitting TRBD1. CDR1 is SEHNR, CDR2 FQNEAQ, per germline (reference sequence). The CDR3 loop spans 15 amino acids. V trimming: 3 bases; J trimming: 3 bases; junction bases outside the gene matches: 2. CDR3 sequence (DNA): TGTGCCAGCAGCTTCGGGACAGGGGGCGAAGAGACCCAGTACTTC. It is translated as CASSFGTGGEETQYF.

This chain joins TRBV28 and TRBJ2-7, with 8 bases lining up with TRBD1. The germline V gene has CDR1 MDHEN and CDR2 SYDVKM. V lost 5 bases and J lost 3; bases outside the gene matches: 12. This CDR3 contains 16 residues. CDR3 in amino acids: CASSQGGQARYYEQYF. CDR3 DNA: TGTGCCAGCAGTCAAGGGGGACAGGCGCGGTACTACGAGCAGTACTTC.

V gene TRBV6-4 combines with J gene TRBJ2-1; 10 nucleotides line up with TRBD2. J gave up 5 bases and V 6 bases, and 7 bases lay outside the gene matches. Germline assignment: CDR1 MRHNA and CDR2 SNTAGT. The CDR3 covers 15 residues. CDR3 coding DNA: TGTGCCAGCAGCCTAGCGGGGGCCTTTCACAATGAGCAGTTCTTC. Translated: CASSLAGAFHNEQFF.

J is TRBJ1-2 and V is TRBV30, with a weak D call TRBD1 (6 bases). Trimming cost V 0 bases and J 7 bases, with 12 bases left between them. In germline, CDR1 is GTSNPN, CDR2 SVGIG (reference sequence). There are 13 residues in the CDR3. The CDR3 DNA reads as TGTGCCTGGAGTGTAGGGGGGGTCGGTGGCTACACCTTC. It encodes CAWSVGGVGGYTF.

The V call is TRBV5-1, the J call TRBJ2-5, with D tentatively TRBD1 (6 bases). V was clipped by 1 base and J by 3 bases, with 10 bases between them. Germline CDR1 and CDR2: SGHRS and YFSETQ. The CDR3 has 14 amino acids. The CDR3 bases are TGCGCCAGCAGCTTGTCAGGGGTAGAAGAGACCCAGTACTTC. Translated, it gives CASSLSGVEETQYF.

The V call is TRBV6-1, the J call TRBJ2-1, with TRBD1 matching over 9 bases. In germline, CDR1 is MNHNS, CDR2 SASEGT. V trimming: 4 bases; J trimming: 2 bases; junction bases outside the gene matches: 6. The CDR3 covers 16 residues. CDR3 sequence: CASSALGQGPYNEQFF. DNA of the CDR3: TGTGCCAGCAGTGCCCTGGGACAGGGACCCTACAATGAGCAGTTCTTC.

The J gene is TRBJ2-7, the V gene TRBV30, with 9 positions matching TRBD2. From germline, CDR1 is GTSNPN and CDR2 SVGIG (reference sequence). The CDR3 is 15 amino acids. The J segment lost 5 bases and the V segment lost 6 bases, leaving 14 bases of the junction unmatched. The CDR3: CACSVAGDGRDEQYF. CDR3 coding DNA: TGTGCCTGTTCAGTAGCGGGAGATGGAAGAGACGAGCAGTACTTC.

This chain links TRBV11-2 with TRBJ2-1; D perhaps matches TRBD2 (5 bases). The CDR3 totals 15 residues. Germline loops: CDR1 SGHAT, CDR2 FQNNGV. Trimming stripped 1 base from V and 2 bases from J, with 9 bases between. The CDR3 protein is CASSLGGLTYNEQFF. CDR3 sequence (DNA): TGTGCCAGCAGCTTAGGCGGGTTAACCTACAATGAGCAGTTCTTC.